The 28 T cell receptor beta chains below come from one sample, sequenced in a study of response to subunit inactivated influenza vaccine. TCRdb analysed the RT-PCR reads with MiXCR anew, one entry per CDR3 protein. The sample yields around 540,000 distinct CDR3 sequences, approximately 12% seen once. The sequencing used PBMCs from blood, collected on the day of vaccination. The receptors come from a man aged 50 or older who received an inactivated influenza vaccine.

As concerns this clonotype: The junction shows a germline mismatch at one end, possibly a read error. The chain joins TRBV3-1 to TRBJ1-5, with D possibly TRBD1 on 6 matching bases. This CDR3 spans 15 amino acids. CDR1 is LGHDT, CDR2 YNNKEL, per germline (reference sequence). The DNA for the CDR3 is TGTGCCATCAGCCCATATCCGGGACAAAATCAGCCCCAGCATTTT. Protein product: CAISPYPGQNQPQHF.

This chain uses TRBV20-1 with TRBJ2-3; 9 nucleotides line up with TRBD2. Germline values: CDR1 DFQATT, CDR2 SNEGSKA (reference sequence). This CDR3 has 14 residues. V trimming: 3 bases; J trimming: 4 bases; junction bases outside the gene matches: 5. DNA for the CDR3: TGCAGTGCTAGTCGTAGCGGGAGTGCAGATACGCAGTATTTT. Its protein product is CSASRSGSADTQYF.

The table lists this clonotype with a few counts. The chain has TRBV7-6 and TRBJ2-2, with unresolved D. CDR1 is SGHVS and CDR2 is FNYEAQ in the germline V gene. The CDR3 is 17 residues long. The V and J ends lost 1 base and 2 bases respectively, with 14 bases between them. The CDR3 DNA is TGTGCCAGCAGCTTAGGATTTGGGCGGCTCAACACCGGGGAGCTGTTTTTT. Translating it yields CASSLGFGRLNTGELFF.

This chain links TRBV7-2 with TRBJ2-5; D is possibly TRBD1 (5 bases). Germline-derived CDR1 and CDR2 are SGHTA and FQGNSA. CDR3 length: 12 amino acids. V was cut by 5 bases and J by 5 bases, with 9 bases left in between. This CDR3 reads CASSRQTETQYF. The CDR3 coding sequence is TGTGCCAGCAGCCGACAGACGGAGACCCAGTACTTC. Full variable domain (outside the CDR3, taken from reference TRBV7-2 and TRBJ2-5): GAGVSQSPSNKVTEKGKDVELRCDPISGHTALYWYRQSLGQGLEFLIYFQGNSAPDKSGLPSDRFSAERTGGSVSTLTIQRTQQEDSAVYLCASSRQTETQYFGPGTRLLVL.

A few counts support this clonotype. This chain joins TRBV20-1 and TRBJ2-3; D remains ambiguous. The germline V gene has CDR1 DFQATT and CDR2 SNEGSKA (reference sequence). The length of the CDR3 is 15 residues. V lost 0 bases to trimming and J lost 5 bases, with 15 bases between them. CDR3: CSARDRSPNKDTQYF. CDR3 DNA: TGCAGTGCTAGAGATCGCTCGCCCAACAAAGATACGCAGTATTTT.

CDR3 in amino acids: CSVEGLAGGPRDEQFF. CDR3 nucleotide sequence: TGCAGCGTTGAAGGACTAGCGGGAGGGCCGAGGGATGAGCAGTTCTTC. This chain links TRBV29-1 with TRBJ2-1, with 14 nucleotides matching TRBD2. CDR3 size: 16 residues. Unmatched junction bases numbered 7, after V lost 1 base and J lost 8 bases. Germline V CDR1 and CDR2: SQVTM, ANQGSEA.

This chain links TRBV7-2 with TRBJ2-1; D is undetermined. The CDR3 sequence is 12 residues long. Germline assignment: CDR1 SGHTA and CDR2 FQGNSA. V was clipped by 4 bases and J by 9 bases, with 10 bases between them. DNA for the CDR3: TGTGCCAGCAGCTCCCTGGCGGCTGAGCAGTTCTTC. The encoded protein is CASSSLAAEQFF.

This clonotype was seen ten or more times. V is TRBV3-1 and J is TRBJ2-2; D unclear. The V gene lost 7 bases and the J gene lost 4 bases, with 7 bases spanning the gap. CDR1 is LGHDT and CDR2 is YNNKEL in the germline V gene (reference sequence). The CDR3 spans 12 residues. CDR3 bases: TGTGCCAGCACCATGGGCACCGGGGAGCTGTTTTTT. It specifies CASTMGTGELFF. The full variable domain, its missing parts supplied by reference TRBV3-1 and TRBJ2-2, is DTAVSQTPKYLVTQMGNDKSIKCEQNLGHDTMYWYKQDSKKFLKIMFSYNNKELIINETVPNRFSPKSPDKAHLNLHINSLELGDSAVYFCASTMGTGELFFGEGSRLTVL.

V is TRBV29-1 and J is TRBJ2-1; TRBD1 or TRBD2 may be the D gene (5 bases each). CDR1 and CDR2 (germline): SQVTM, ANQGSEA. The CDR3 has 13 amino acids. Trimming left V 4 bases short and J 1 base short, with 8 bases between. DNA of the CDR3: TGCAGCGTTGCAGAGGGGTCCTACAATGAGCAGTTCTTC. Translating it yields CSVAEGSYNEQFF.

This clonotype showed up just a few times. The gene calls are TRBV7-2 and TRBJ2-7, with D maybe TRBD2 (6 bases). This CDR3 is built from 14 residues. Trimming took off 3 bases at V and 0 bases at J, with 9 bases between the two ends. Germline V CDR1 and CDR2: SGHTA, FQGNSA. CDR3 sequence: CASSFGEASYEQYF. DNA of the CDR3: TGTGCCAGCAGCTTCGGGGAGGCCTCCTACGAGCAGTACTTC.

The table lists this clonotype with many counts. The rearrangement uses TRBV21-1 and TRBJ2-2. TRBV21-1 corresponds to a pseudogene. The CDR3 sequence is 16 residues long. The CDR3 spells CASVTTRTKNTGELFF. The CDR3 DNA follows: TGTGCCAGCGTCACCACAAGGACCAAAAACACCGGGGAGCTGTTTTTT.

CDR3 coding DNA: TGCGCCAGCAGCTTGAGGGCGGGCCAGAGCTCCTACGAGCAGTACTTC. Amino acid sequence: CASSLRAGQSSYEQYF. The genes are TRBV5-1 and TRBJ2-7; D may be TRBD2 (5 bases). The V end lost 1 base, the J end lost 0 bases, and 14 bases lay between the germline ends. From germline, CDR1 is SGHRS and CDR2 YFSETQ. This CDR3 is 16 amino acids long.

This clonotype was found a few times. This chain connects TRBV24-1 to TRBJ2-5, with 11 bases aligning to TRBD2. Per germline, CDR1 KGHDR and CDR2 SFDVKD. This CDR3 is built from 19 residues. V dropped 3 bases and J dropped 5; count of bases not matched to a gene: 16. The CDR3 here is CATSDADLAGGLRRETQYF. DNA of the CDR3: TGTGCCACCAGTGATGCCGACTTAGCGGGGGGGCTTAGGAGGGAGACCCAGTACTTC.

This clonotype was recorded many times. The chain is built from TRBV20-1 and TRBJ2-2; 8 bases map to TRBD1. V lost 4 bases and J lost 2; bases outside the gene matches: 6. This CDR3 spans 15 amino acids. Germline values: CDR1 DFQATT, CDR2 SNEGSKA (reference sequence). The CDR3 DNA follows: TGCAGTGCTACCGCGGACAGGGCCAACACCGGGGAGCTGTTTTTT. Its protein product is CSATADRANTGELFF.

This clonotype was counted a single time. In DNA, the CDR3 is TGTGCCAGCAGTCCCCCGGGGGCCGTATACGAGCAGTACTTC. It encodes CASSPPGAVYEQYF. J is TRBJ2-7 and V is TRBV12-3 or TRBV12-4, with D perhaps TRBD1 or TRBD2 (6 bases each). Between the trimmed V and J ends, which lost 5 bases and 4 bases, there was a span of 15 bases. This CDR3 is built from 14 residues.

The table lists this clonotype with many counts. The gene calls are TRBV11-2 and TRBJ2-7, with TRBD2 as a possible D gene (5 bases). The CDR3 contains 14 residues. The germline V gene has CDR1 SGHAT and CDR2 FQNNGV. V dropped 5 bases and J dropped 2 bases, with 13 bases sitting between them. CDR3 sequence: CASSLAGLAYEQYF. In DNA form, the CDR3 reads TGTGCCAGCAGCCTTGCGGGTCTTGCCTACGAGCAGTACTTC.

The table lists this clonotype with a few counts. The chain employs TRBV30 and TRBJ1-6; D gene ambiguous. CDR1 and CDR2 (germline): GTSNPN, SVGIG (reference sequence). CDR3 length: 16 residues. Trimming took off 0 bases at V and 0 bases at J, with 9 bases between the two ends. The CDR3 region is CAWSVALSSYNSPLHF. DNA of the CDR3: TGTGCCTGGAGTGTAGCGCTGAGCTCCTATAATTCACCCCTCCACTTT.

The chain is built from TRBV20-1 and TRBJ2-5; TRBD2 agrees at 14 bases. The CDR3 is made up of 16 amino acids. The J segment lost 2 bases and the V segment lost 6 bases, leaving 8 bases of the junction unmatched. Looked up from germline, CDR1 is DFQATT and CDR2 is SNEGSKA (reference sequence). CDR3 DNA sequence: TGCAGTGCCCTTAAGACTAGCGGGGGGGTACAAGAGACCCAGTACTTC. Encoded protein: CSALKTSGGVQETQYF.

This clonotype was recorded only once. Just one base apart from a much larger clone, this may be a read error. CDR3 region: CASSLSSSGVDNEQFF. In nucleotides, the CDR3 is TGCGCCAGCAGCTTGTCTTCTAGCGGGGTTGACAATGAGCAGTTCTTC. This sequence joins TRBV5-1 and TRBJ2-1; 9 nucleotides agree with TRBD2. This CDR3 comprises 16 residues. From germline, CDR1 is SGHRS and CDR2 YFSETQ. Germline trimming cut 1 base from V and 5 bases from J; bases unmatched to any gene: 7.

The chain recombines TRBV2 with TRBJ2-1, with TRBD1 as a possible D gene (6 bases). The CDR3 is 14 amino acids. The germline V and J ends were trimmed by 7 bases and 7 bases, with 17 bases remaining between them. Looked up from germline, CDR1 is SNHLY and CDR2 is FYNNEI. DNA for the CDR3: TGTGCCAGCAAGGACCTATGGGGGCGAAATGAGCAGTTCTTC. Translation gives CASKDLWGRNEQFF.

This clonotype was recorded a few times. Sequence at one end of the junction differs from germline and may be a read error. The V and J genes are TRBV7-7 and TRBJ2-1, with D maybe TRBD2 (5 bases). Germline CDR1 is SSHAT and CDR2 is FNYEAQ (reference sequence). This CDR3 has 14 amino acids. This chain's CDR3 is CASSLGSPGDEQFF. The DNA of the CDR3 is TGTGCTAGCAGCTTGGGCAGCCCCGGGGATGAGCAGTTCTTC.

This clonotype was counted a few times. The rearrangement joins TRBV18 to TRBJ2-7; the D gene could be TRBD1 or TRBD2 (5 bases each). Trimming removed 0 bases at V and 4 bases at J, with 10 bases between. The CDR3 sequence is 14 residues long. The germline V gene has CDR1 KGHSH and CDR2 LQKENI. CDR3 residues: CASSPPEGRYEQYF. In DNA, the CDR3 is TGTGCCAGCTCACCACCCGAGGGGCGATACGAGCAGTACTTC.

This clonotype was seen a few times. The DNA for the CDR3 is TGCGCCAGCAGTAGGGGCAGGGTGGAAGAGACCCAGTACTTC. It yields the protein CASSRGRVEETQYF. The rearrangement links TRBV5-1 to TRBJ2-5; possible D gene TRBD1, 5 bases. The CDR3 covers 14 residues. V lost 5 bases to trimming and J lost 3 bases, with 14 bases between them. Germline CDR1 reads SGHRS; CDR2 reads YFSETQ.

The chain uses TRBV25-1 and TRBJ2-7, with 9 bases matching TRBD1. Trimming cost V 4 bases and J 6 bases; bases outside gene matches: 4. Germline CDR1 and CDR2: MGHDK and SYGVNS. CDR3 length: 13 amino acids. The CDR3 nucleotides read TGTGCCAGCAGTGCCCGGGACAGGGCCGAGCAGTACTTC. Translating gives CASSARDRAEQYF.

This clonotype was counted ten times or more. The chain combines TRBV28 with TRBJ2-7; no firm D call. The CDR3 runs 14 residues. CDR1 MDHEN and CDR2 SYDVKM come from the germline V gene. V lost 5 bases to trimming and J lost 0 bases, with 11 bases between them. CDR3: CASSLPSVSYEQYF. In nucleotides, the CDR3 is TGTGCCAGCAGTCTCCCCAGTGTCTCCTACGAGCAGTACTTC.

The chain links TRBV20-1 to TRBJ1-1; D remains unclear. Germline lookup yields CDR1 DFQATT and CDR2 SNEGSKA (reference sequence). V was trimmed by 1 base and J by 2 bases, leaving 11 bases between them. This CDR3 has 14 residues. CDR3 sequence reads: CSARGMDRNTEAFF. In DNA, the CDR3 is TGCAGTGCTAGAGGGATGGATAGAAACACTGAAGCTTTCTTT.

The chain uses TRBV4-1 and TRBJ1-1; D gene uncertain. Germline loops: CDR1 MGHRA, CDR2 YSYEKL. This CDR3 contains 17 residues. The V and J ends lost 0 bases and 1 base respectively, with 15 bases between them. CDR3 coding DNA: TGCGCCAGCAGCCAAGATTCGATCCTGACGGCGAACACTGAAGCTTTCTTT. It yields the protein CASSQDSILTANTEAFF.

The rearrangement uses TRBV5-1 and TRBJ2-6, with 7 nucleotides matching TRBD1. The CDR3 contains 15 residues. The V segment lost 6 bases and the J segment 2 bases; nucleotides outside the gene matches: 5. Germline assignment: CDR1 SGHRS and CDR2 YFSETQ. CDR3 in DNA: TGCGCCAGCAACCGGGGACAGCCTGGGGCCAACGTCCTGACTTTC. Amino acids: CASNRGQPGANVLTF.